One sample yielded the 29 T cell receptor beta chains listed below, sequenced in a study of long-term antiretroviral therapy in people with HIV. Sequencing used immunoSEQ v3.0 at survey level. TCRdb's copy holds only in-frame clones and misses some; the assay was immunoSEQ multiplex PCR. The data show about 28,000 clones, about 90% seen once. The specimen comprised unsorted PBMCs, sampled 1.8 years after starting antiretroviral therapy. The source is a woman in her late teens or twenties with HIV.

This chain uses TRBV10-1 with TRBJ2-5; TRBD1 matches 7 bases. This CDR3 is built from 13 residues. From germline, CDR1 is WNHNN and CDR2 SYGVQD (reference sequence). The ends lost 8 bases at V and 4 bases at J; junction bases unmatched: 7. The CDR3 protein is CASQKQGRETQYF. The DNA of the CDR3 is TGCGCCAGCCAAAAACAGGGGAGAGAGACCCAGTACTTC.

The chain couples TRBV9 to TRBJ2-4; 8 bases agree with TRBD1. V shed 1 base, J shed 5 bases, and the junction held 2 bases outside the gene matches. The CDR3 runs to 14 residues. Germline V lookup: CDR1 SGDLS, CDR2 YYNGEE. The CDR3 is CASSVQGAQNIQYF. The CDR3 DNA sequence: TGTGCCAGCAGCGTACAGGGGGCCCAAAACATTCAGTACTTC.

The V call is TRBV10-3, the J call TRBJ1-2, with TRBD1 identical over 10 bases. After removal of 8 bases from V and 5 bases from J, the junction contained 11 bases not matched to a gene. Germline V gene data show CDR1 as ENHRY and CDR2 as SYGVKD. This CDR3 is 15 amino acids long. The CDR3 bases are TGTGCCATCCAGCCGGGACAGGGGCAGGGTTATGGCTACACCTTC. It yields the protein CAIQPGQGQGYGYTF.

The rearrangement links TRBV19 to TRBJ1-1, with D tentatively TRBD1 (5 bases). Germline loops: CDR1 LNHDA, CDR2 SQIVND (reference sequence). CDR3 length equals 11 residues. V gave up 6 bases and J gave up 5 bases, with 7 bases separating them. The CDR3 DNA is TGTGCCAGTAGGGAGGGGACTGAAGCTTTCTTT. Protein product: CASREGTEAFF.

The chain has TRBV19 and TRBJ2-5; 10 bases line up with TRBD1. The V and J ends lost 1 base and 4 bases, in that order; junction bases with no gene match: 9. From germline, CDR1 is LNHDA and CDR2 SQIVND (reference sequence). The CDR3 has 17 residues. The CDR3 region has the DNA TGTGCCAGTAGTATAGTGTTCACGGGACAGGGGCGAGAGACCCAGTACTTC. Translation gives CASSIVFTGQGRETQYF. Looking up the rest from reference TRBV19 and TRBJ2-5 gives the full variable domain: DGGITQSPKYLFRKEGQNVTLSCEQNLNHDAMYWYRQDPGQGLRLIYYSQIVNDFQKGDIAEGYSVSREKKESFPLTVTSAQKNPTAFYLCASSIVFTGQGRETQYFGPGTRLLVL.

The chain carries TRBV9 and TRBJ1-4; maybe TRBD1 (5 bases). Germline V gene data show CDR1 as SGDLS and CDR2 as YYNGEE. This CDR3 contains 14 residues. Trimming pared 4 bases from V and 7 bases from J, leaving 14 bases between. The CDR3 reads CASSPAGRAEKLFF. CDR3 nucleotides: TGTGCCAGCAGCCCAGCCGGCAGGGCTGAAAAACTGTTTTTT.

The CDR3: CASSPGSNQPQHF. CDR3 bases: TGTGCCAGCTCACCAGGGAGTAACCAGCCCCAGCATTTT. The chain couples TRBV18 to TRBJ1-5; D is uncertain. CDR3 length equals 13 residues. V was trimmed by 2 bases and J by 7 bases, leaving 9 bases between them. CDR1 KGHSH and CDR2 LQKENI come from the germline V gene. Looking up the rest from reference TRBV18 and TRBJ1-5 gives the full variable domain: NAGVMQNPRHLVRRRGQEARLRCSPMKGHSHVYWYRQLPEEGLKFMVYLQKENIIDESGMPKERFSAEFPKEGPSILRIQQVVRGDSAAYFCASSPGSNQPQHFGDGTRLSIL.

The CDR3 region is CASSFTGETQYF. The CDR3 DNA follows: TGTGCCAGCAGTTTTACGGGGGAGACCCAGTACTTC. V usage is TRBV7-9 and J usage is TRBJ2-5, with a tentative D call TRBD2 (5 bases). V dropped 6 bases and J dropped 5 bases, with 10 bases sitting between them. CDR1 is SEHNR, CDR2 FQNEAQ, per germline (reference sequence). This CDR3 comprises 12 residues. Full variable domain (missing parts from reference TRBV7-9 and TRBJ2-5): DTGVSQNPRHKITKRGQNVTFRCDPISEHNRLYWYRQTLGQGPEFLTYFQNEAQLEKSRLLSDRFSAERPKGSFSTLEIQRTEQGDSAMYLCASSFTGETQYFGPGTRLLVL.

V and J are TRBV28 and TRBJ1-4; D might be TRBD1 (6 bases). CDR3 length: 16 residues. Per germline, CDR1 MDHEN and CDR2 SYDVKM. V was trimmed by 3 bases and J by 10 bases, leaving 21 bases between them. CDR3 DNA: TGTGCCAGCAGTTTCTTGGGGGCCCCGGGGCTGACAAAACTGTTTTTT. It specifies CASSFLGAPGLTKLFF.

The CDR3 DNA follows: TGTGCCAGCAGCTTAGTCGTCAACCAACCGAGCACTGAAGCTTTCTTT. This sequence encodes CASSLVVNQPSTEAFF. V and J are TRBV7-2 and TRBJ1-1; no reliable D call. CDR3 length: 16 amino acids. CDR1 is SGHTA, CDR2 FQGNSA, per germline. V was pared by 1 base and J by 4 bases, with 16 bases between. The full variable domain, its missing parts supplied by reference TRBV7-2 and TRBJ1-1, is GAGVSQSPSNKVTEKGKDVELRCDPISGHTALYWYRQSLGQGLEFLIYFQGNSAPDKSGLPSDRFSAERTGGSVSTLTIQRTQQEDSAVYLCASSLVVNQPSTEAFFGQGTRLTVV.

The chain has TRBV5-1 and TRBJ1-1; the match to TRBD1 covers 9 bases. Germline V CDR1 and CDR2: SGHRS, YFSETQ. The junction had 19 bases not matched to a gene; V was cut back by 4 bases and J by 0 bases. The CDR3 sequence is 20 residues long. For the CDR3, the DNA is TGCGCCAGCAGCAGACAAGGACAGGGGTTTACGGGATCCCTGAACACTGAAGCTTTCTTT. This sequence encodes CASSRQGQGFTGSLNTEAFF.

The V gene is TRBV6-4, the J gene TRBJ2-3, with 10 bases lining up with TRBD2. Trimming removed 5 bases from V and 0 bases from J; junction bases left unmatched: 2. This CDR3 spans 15 amino acids. Germline V gene sequence: CDR1 MRHNA, CDR2 SNTAGT. The DNA for the CDR3 is TGTGCCAGCAGTTCGACTAGCGGGAGCACAGATACGCAGTATTTT. Amino acids: CASSSTSGSTDTQYF.

Only one count was recorded for this clone. The genes are TRBV29-1 and TRBJ2-7; 8 bases fit TRBD2. The CDR3 extends over 13 amino acids. From germline, CDR1 is SQVTM and CDR2 ANQGSEA. V gave up 5 bases and J gave up 5 bases; unmatched junction bases: 8. CDR3: CSVFPSGSDEQYF. The CDR3 DNA sequence: TGCAGCGTTTTCCCGAGCGGGAGCGACGAGCAGTACTTC.

CDR3 residues: CASSKGQVKSYEQYF. CDR3 bases: TGTGCCAGCAGCAAGGGACAGGTGAAATCCTACGAGCAGTACTTC. The rearrangement uses TRBV5-5 and TRBJ2-7, with 8 bases aligning to TRBD1. Germline CDR1 and CDR2: SGHKS and YYEKEE (reference sequence). Trimming at V came to 4 bases and at J to 1 base, leaving 7 bases not matched to a gene. The CDR3 is 15 amino acids.

The chain has TRBV19 and TRBJ1-2, with 12 bases aligning to TRBD1. The germline gives CDR1 LNHDA, CDR2 SQIVND (reference sequence). The CDR3 runs to 15 residues. J gave up 4 bases and V 5 bases, and 5 bases lay outside the gene matches. For the CDR3, the DNA is TGTGCCAGTAGTTCTGGGACAGGGGGCTTCTATGGCTACACCTTC. As protein: CASSSGTGGFYGYTF. Combining the CDR3 with reference TRBV19 and TRBJ1-2 gives the whole variable domain DGGITQSPKYLFRKEGQNVTLSCEQNLNHDAMYWYRQDPGQGLRLIYYSQIVNDFQKGDIAEGYSVSREKKESFPLTVTSAQKNPTAFYLCASSSGTGGFYGYTFGSGTRLTVV.

This clone occurred a few times. The rearrangement uses TRBV23-1 and TRBJ1-4; 7 nucleotides align to TRBD1. TRBV23-1 is sorted into the ORF group, with uncertain function. The CDR3 has 15 amino acids. Unmatched junction bases numbered 8, after V lost 3 bases and J lost 7 bases. CDR3 in amino acids: CASSHQNRGGEKLFF. The CDR3 DNA sequence: TGCGCCAGCAGTCACCAGAACAGGGGCGGTGAAAAACTGTTTTTT.

This clone was seen once. The chain recombines TRBV9 with TRBJ2-3, with 7 bases aligning to TRBD1. The germline V gene has CDR1 SGDLS and CDR2 YYNGEE. The trim removed 3 bases at V and 0 bases at J, leaving 4 bases unmatched. The CDR3 is 15 amino acids. The CDR3 protein is CASSARQGSTDTQYF. CDR3 nucleotide sequence: TGTGCCAGCAGCGCACGACAGGGAAGCACAGATACGCAGTATTTT.

This chain connects TRBV13 to TRBJ1-2; the D is unclear. V lost 4 bases and J 4 bases, leaving 19 bases between the germline ends. Germline V gives CDR1 PRHDT, CDR2 FYEKMQ (reference sequence). CDR3 length equals 16 residues. CDR3 protein: CASSSASDGRGYGYTF. CDR3 DNA: TGTGCCAGCAGCTCGGCCTCGGACGGACGGGGCTATGGCTACACCTTC. The entire variable domain, with the rest obtained from reference TRBV13 and TRBJ1-2, is as follows: AAGVIQSPRHLIKEKRETATLKCYPIPRHDTVYWYQQGPGQDPQFLISFYEKMQSDKGSIPDRFSAQQFSDYHSELNMSSLELGDSALYFCASSSASDGRGYGYTFGSGTRLTVV.

This chain uses TRBV5-1 with TRBJ2-3; 14 bases agree with TRBD2. The CDR3 totals 16 residues. Per the germline V gene, CDR1 is SGHRS and CDR2 is YFSETQ. Trimming cost V 2 bases and J 10 bases; bases outside gene matches: 9. The CDR3 protein is CASSFEGTSGSRAQYF. CDR3 DNA sequence: TGCGCCAGCAGCTTCGAAGGGACTAGCGGGAGTAGGGCGCAGTATTTT.

The chain employs TRBV28 and TRBJ1-2; D may be TRBD1 (6 bases). Trimming shortened V by 5 bases and J by 4 bases, and 14 bases separated the two germline ends. In germline, CDR1 is MDHEN, CDR2 SYDVKM. The CDR3 covers 14 residues. This CDR3 is CASSLPGAPYGYTF. CDR3 DNA sequence: TGTGCCAGCAGTCTGCCGGGGGCCCCCTATGGCTACACCTTC.

The rearrangement uses TRBV7-8 and TRBJ2-7, with D uncertain. V dropped 5 bases and J dropped 2 bases, with 16 bases sitting between them. Germline V gene lookup returns CDR1 SGHVS and CDR2 FQNEAQ. CDR3 length equals 15 residues. The CDR3 DNA reads as TGTGCCAGCAGCCGCAATGACGCACTTACCTACGAGCAGTACTTC. Protein: CASSRNDALTYEQYF.

In this sample, this clone turned up once. The chain is built from TRBV9 and TRBJ2-1; 7 bases are a match to TRBD2. Germline CDR1 and CDR2: SGDLS and YYNGEE. The CDR3 sequence is 19 residues long. Unmatched junction bases numbered 15, after V lost 3 bases and J lost 0 bases. CDR3 region: CASSARLLAGVGSYNEQFF. CDR3 DNA: TGTGCCAGCAGCGCCCGACTTTTAGCGGGCGTTGGCTCCTACAATGAGCAGTTCTTC. Full variable domain (remainder filled in from reference TRBV9 and TRBJ2-1): DSGVTQTPKHLITATGQRVTLRCSPRSGDLSVYWYQQSLDQGLQFLIQYYNGEERAKGNILERFSAQQFPDLHSELNLSSLELGDSALYFCASSARLLAGVGSYNEQFFGPGTRLTVL.

This chain uses TRBV5-6 with TRBJ2-4; the D is unclear. The CDR3 totals 18 residues. The germline CDR1 and CDR2 sequences are SGHDT and YYEEEE. Between the trimmed V and J ends, which lost 2 bases and 0 bases, there was a span of 18 bases. This CDR3 is CASSFGEFRSIAKNIQYF. The CDR3 DNA reads as TGTGCCAGCAGCTTCGGTGAGTTCAGGAGCATAGCCAAAAACATTCAGTACTTC.

About this clone: Sequence at one end of the junction differs from germline and may be a read error. The gene calls are TRBV7-7 and TRBJ2-2; 13 nucleotides line up with TRBD2. CDR1 SSHAT and CDR2 FNYEAQ come from the germline V gene (reference sequence). This CDR3 spans 16 amino acids. As DNA, the CDR3 is TGTGCTAGCAGCGAGACGGGACTAGCGGGAACGGGGGAGCTGTTTTTT. This codes for CASSETGLAGTGELFF.

The chain uses TRBV6-1 and TRBJ1-5; D call uncertain. The CDR3 consists of 13 residues. Trimming left V 4 bases short and J 7 bases short, with 11 bases between. In germline, CDR1 is MNHNS, CDR2 SASEGT. The CDR3: CASSVDRRQPQHF. The CDR3 DNA is TGTGCCAGCAGTGTAGACCGCCGCCAGCCCCAGCATTTT.

The chain joins TRBV19 to TRBJ1-1; the D is unclear. V gave up 4 bases and J gave up 3 bases, with 12 bases separating them. This CDR3 region has 14 residues. Germline-derived CDR1 and CDR2 are LNHDA and SQIVND (reference sequence). The CDR3, as DNA: TGTGCCAGTAGTACCGCCCGGCCGGACACTGAAGCTTTCTTT. Amino acids: CASSTARPDTEAFF.

This rearrangement joins TRBV7-2 to TRBJ2-7, with 10 bases identical to TRBD2. The CDR3 is 16 residues long. Germline CDR1 and CDR2: SGHTA and FQGNSA. The ends lost 2 bases at V and 4 bases at J; junction bases unmatched: 8. The CDR3 loop is CASSLRALLAGYEQYF. The CDR3 coding sequence is TGTGCCAGCAGCTTACGGGCTTTACTAGCGGGGTACGAGCAGTACTTC.

This sequence joins TRBV10-1 and TRBJ2-7; D is ambiguous. Germline CDR1 and CDR2: WNHNN and SYGVQD (reference sequence). The CDR3 has 13 amino acids. Trimming removed 3 bases at V and 3 bases at J, with 9 bases between. The CDR3 DNA sequence: TGCGCCAGCAGTGAATCGCAAAGCTACGAGCAGTACTTC. Translation: CASSESQSYEQYF.

The chain employs TRBV19 and TRBJ1-2, with D unresolved. V lost 3 bases, J lost 0 bases, and 11 bases lay in between. From germline, CDR1 is LNHDA and CDR2 SQIVND (reference sequence). The CDR3 sequence is 15 residues long. The CDR3 DNA follows: TGTGCCAGTAGTATGGGCAGGCAGCCTAACTATGGCTACACCTTC. Its protein product is CASSMGRQPNYGYTF. Variable domain in full (rest from reference TRBV19 and TRBJ1-2): DGGITQSPKYLFRKEGQNVTLSCEQNLNHDAMYWYRQDPGQGLRLIYYSQIVNDFQKGDIAEGYSVSREKKESFPLTVTSAQKNPTAFYLCASSMGRQPNYGYTFGSGTRLTVV.